The 9 T cell receptor beta chains listed next were all sequenced from one sample in a study of radiation and T cells in renal cell carcinoma. Measured with immunoSEQ multiplex PCR; TCRdb has only the in-frame clones, and not every one. Here the sample spans over 120,000 clones, 80% to 90% being singletons. Indicated time point: blood 4 weeks post-SBRT, at nephrectomy. Treatment given: 15 Gy SBRT to primary tumor, nephrectomy 4 weeks later. The sample here was blood, taken from a patient whose treatment included radiotherapy and nephrectomy. Receptor source: a woman in her forties or fifties with renal cell carcinoma.

The chain is built from TRBV6-6 and TRBJ1-1; maybe TRBD1 (5 bases). V dropped 2 bases and J dropped 1 base, with 11 bases sitting between them. The CDR3 consists of 15 residues. Germline lookup yields CDR1 MNHNY and CDR2 SVGAGI (reference sequence). CDR3: CASSYGRRANTEAFF. For the CDR3, the DNA is TGTGCCAGCAGTTACGGCCGCAGGGCGAACACTGAAGCTTTCTTT.

The chain recombines TRBV19 with TRBJ2-3, with D perhaps being TRBD1 or TRBD2 (6 bases each). The CDR3 runs to 17 residues. Germline loops: CDR1 LNHDA, CDR2 SQIVND (reference sequence). Trimming removed 4 bases from V and 0 bases from J, with 17 bases in between. The CDR3 region is CASSRIDGGTSTDTQYF. Here the CDR3 DNA reads TGTGCCAGTAGTAGAATCGACGGGGGCACTAGCACAGATACGCAGTATTTT.

V usage is TRBV4-3 and J usage is TRBJ2-3, with a possible D match to TRBD2 (6 bases). The germline CDR1 and CDR2 sequences are LGHNA and YSLEER. The germline V and J ends were trimmed by 4 bases and 1 base, with 21 bases remaining between them. The CDR3 is 18 residues long. The CDR3 protein is CASSPQTRRAPRTDTQYF. In nucleotides, the CDR3 is TGCGCCAGCAGCCCCCAAACTAGGAGGGCCCCTCGCACAGATACGCAGTATTTT.

This clone was counted many times. The chain combines TRBV19 with TRBJ1-2; TRBD1 aligns across 9 bases. Germline V gives CDR1 LNHDA, CDR2 SQIVND (reference sequence). Germline trimming cut 5 bases from V and 8 bases from J; bases unmatched to any gene: 9. CDR3 size: 14 residues. For the CDR3, the DNA is TGTGCCAGTAGTCCAGGACAGGGGAGTTACGGCTACACCTTC. Amino acid sequence: CASSPGQGSYGYTF.

There are a few counts of this clone. This chain links TRBV30 with TRBJ1-1, with D perhaps TRBD1 (5 bases). The germline V and J ends were trimmed by 4 bases and 0 bases, with 9 bases remaining between them. Per germline, CDR1 GTSNPN and CDR2 SVGIG (reference sequence). CDR3 size: 13 residues. For the CDR3, the DNA is TGTGCCTGGAAAGGGACGGTGAACACTGAAGCTTTCTTT. Its translation is CAWKGTVNTEAFF.

V and J are TRBV28 and TRBJ2-7; D unresolved. V lost 7 bases to trimming and J lost 1 base, with 5 bases between them. The CDR3 sequence is 11 residues long. From germline, CDR1 is MDHEN and CDR2 SYDVKM. CDR3 sequence: CASTRSYEQYF. The CDR3 DNA reads as TGTGCCAGCACTCGGTCCTACGAGCAGTACTTC.

The chain uses TRBV19 and TRBJ2-1; 14 bases match TRBD2. The CDR3 contains 18 residues. CDR1 is LNHDA and CDR2 is SQIVND in the germline V gene (reference sequence). After removal of 6 bases from V and 10 bases from J, the junction contained 17 bases not matched to a gene. The CDR3 bases are TGTGCCAGTAGCCTCAGGGGAGGGGGACTAGCGGGAGCTTGGGAGCAGTTCTTC. This codes for CASSLRGGGLAGAWEQFF. The full variable domain, in which reference TRBV19 and TRBJ2-1 provide the parts outside the CDR3, is DGGITQSPKYLFRKEGQNVTLSCEQNLNHDAMYWYRQDPGQGLRLIYYSQIVNDFQKGDIAEGYSVSREKKESFPLTVTSAQKNPTAFYLCASSLRGGGLAGAWEQFFGPGTRLTVL.

The chain has TRBV7-2 and TRBJ2-3; 8 bases are shared with TRBD1. The CDR3 runs to 16 residues. Looked up from germline, CDR1 is SGHTA and CDR2 is FQGNSA. V trimming: 1 base; J trimming: 4 bases; junction bases outside the gene matches: 7. CDR3 region: CASSLGPGGVADTQYF. CDR3 coding DNA: TGTGCCAGCAGCTTAGGTCCAGGGGGCGTGGCAGATACGCAGTATTTT.

The V call is TRBV7-9, the J call TRBJ1-5; 9 bases map to TRBD1. The CDR3 totals 15 residues. Per the germline V gene, CDR1 is SEHNR and CDR2 is FQNEAQ (reference sequence). V lost 1 base and J lost 4; bases outside the gene matches: 2. The CDR3 is CASSLGDRVNQPQHF. CDR3 in DNA: TGTGCCAGCAGCTTAGGGGACAGGGTGAATCAGCCCCAGCATTTT.